The rows below give T cell receptor beta chains drawn from one sample of a study of CD8 T cells in ankylosing spondylitis. One entry per CDR3 protein results from TCRdb running MiXCR on the 5' RACE reads. The data contain hundreds of thousands of distinct CDR3 sequences, roughly 25% of them singletons. Sequenced material: blood, either unsorted or a sorted T cell fraction (not recorded which). Receptor source: a male donor with ankylosing spondylitis or in good health (not recorded which). The CDR3 runs from the conserved cysteine through the conserved F or W. The order of the fields is clone size, D gene, J gene, V gene, CDR3 DNA, CDR3 protein. A D gene is named only where the DNA matches it firmly. Part of the rows lack a size; the others show once, few, many or a class for expanded clones.

abundance: many; d_gene: .; j_gene: TRBJ2-1; v_gene: TRBV7-2; CDR3nt: TGTGCCAGCAGGTCCGGGGCGTACAATGAGCAGTTCTTC; CDR3aa: CASRSGAYNEQFF
abundance: many; d_gene: .; j_gene: TRBJ1-1; v_gene: TRBV14; CDR3nt: TGTGCCAGCAGCCCACGTCTGAACACTGAAGCTTTCTTT; CDR3aa: CASSPRLNTEAFF
abundance: .; d_gene: TRBD1; j_gene: TRBJ2-3; v_gene: TRBV6-1; CDR3nt: TGTGCCAGCAGTGGAAAAAGACAGGGGGGAACAGATACGCAGTATTTT; CDR3aa: CASSGKRQGGTDTQYF
abundance: many; d_gene: .; j_gene: TRBJ2-7; v_gene: TRBV20-1; CDR3nt: TGCAGTGCTGAGAAGACCCTGGGCCGGGACTACGAGCAGTACTTC; CDR3aa: CSAEKTLGRDYEQYF
abundance: many; d_gene: .; j_gene: TRBJ2-7; v_gene: TRBV11-1; CDR3nt: TGTGCCAGCAGCTTCGGCGGGGACACCTACGAGCAGTACTTC; CDR3aa: CASSFGGDTYEQYF
abundance: .; d_gene: .; j_gene: TRBJ1-5; v_gene: TRBV7-2; CDR3nt: TGTGCCAGCAGCGTACCCAATCAGCCCCAGCATTTT; CDR3aa: CASSVPNQPQHF
abundance: many; d_gene: .; j_gene: TRBJ2-7; v_gene: TRBV21-1; CDR3nt: TGTGCCAGCAGCAAAATTTACGGAGCCCGAGCCCCCGACGAGCAGTACTTC; CDR3aa: CASSKIYGARAPDEQYF
abundance: .; d_gene: TRBD1; j_gene: TRBJ2-7; v_gene: TRBV4-3; CDR3nt: TGCGCCAGCAGCCAACGGACAGGGGTCTACGAGCAGTACTTC; CDR3aa: CASSQRTGVYEQYF
abundance: few; d_gene: .; j_gene: TRBJ2-2; v_gene: TRBV5-5; CDR3nt: TGTGCCAGCAGTCCGAGCACGACCAACACCGGGGAGCTGTTTTTT; CDR3aa: CASSPSTTNTGELFF
abundance: .; d_gene: .; j_gene: TRBJ2-1; v_gene: TRBV5-6; CDR3nt: TGTGCCAGCAGCTCTACGCACCGTGAGCAGTTCTTC; CDR3aa: CASSSTHREQFF
abundance: few; d_gene: .; j_gene: TRBJ1-1; v_gene: TRBV3-1; CDR3nt: TGTGCCACAAAAAGGGGATTGGCGGACACTGAAGCTTTCTTT; CDR3aa: CATKRGLADTEAFF
abundance: many; d_gene: TRBD1; j_gene: TRBJ1-5; v_gene: TRBV9; CDR3nt: TGTGCCAGCAGCGCGACAGGGGCTCAGCCCCAGCATTTT; CDR3aa: CASSATGAQPQHF
abundance: .; d_gene: TRBD2; j_gene: TRBJ2-7; v_gene: TRBV20-1; CDR3nt: TGCAGTGCCCCGAAGACTAGCGTGTACGAGCAGTACTTC; CDR3aa: CSAPKTSVYEQYF